This T cell receptor (beta chain) was found in a study of regulatory T cells in long-lasting Graves disease. The study's findings and limits: Persistent disease preferred TRBV28, TRBJ1-2 and TRBJ2-5.

The CDR3 spans 18 residues. J lost 4 bases, V lost 0 bases, and 8 bases had no gene match. CDR1 is ENHRY, CDR2 SYGVKD, per germline. As to this clonotype: Its antigen remains unknown.

Arm-PCR of CDR3 regions with iRepertoire HTBI primers generated TCR beta libraries. Study processing details: Across samples, 60 to 75 TRBV and some 15 TRBJ segments were found. TCRdb passed the multiplex PCR reads through MiXCR, listing each CDR3 protein once. The V and J calls, along with clone size, are taken from TCRdb and not from the paper's own processing. The table shows 200,000 to 250,000 distinct CDR3 sequences, with roughly 18% occurring only once. Described time point: newly diagnosed GD, antithyroid drugs for less than 3 months. RNA from PBMCs was the source of the TCR library. This clonotype originated in a female donor with Graves disease. The chain links TRBV10-3 to TRBJ2-7; the match to TRBD2 covers 14 bases. Specimen: peripheral blood mononuclear cells (PBMCs), collected at new diagnosis, from a patient treated with antithyroid drugs. The CDR3 region has the DNA TGTGCCATCAGTGAGTCTGAGACTAGCGGGAGGGCCGGGTACGAGCAGTACTTC. This translates into CAISESETSGRAGYEQYF.